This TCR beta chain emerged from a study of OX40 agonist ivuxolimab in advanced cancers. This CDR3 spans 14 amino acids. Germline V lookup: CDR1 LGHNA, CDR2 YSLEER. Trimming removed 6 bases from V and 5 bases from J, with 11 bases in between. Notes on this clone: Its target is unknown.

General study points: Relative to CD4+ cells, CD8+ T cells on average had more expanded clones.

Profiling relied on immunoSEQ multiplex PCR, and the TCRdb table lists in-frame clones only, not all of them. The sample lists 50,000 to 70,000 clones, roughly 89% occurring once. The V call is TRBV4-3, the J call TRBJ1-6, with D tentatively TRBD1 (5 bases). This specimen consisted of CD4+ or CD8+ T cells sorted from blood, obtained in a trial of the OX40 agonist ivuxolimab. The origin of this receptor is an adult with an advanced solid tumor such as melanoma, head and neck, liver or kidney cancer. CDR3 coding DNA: TGCGCCAGCAGTCTCCAGGGAAATAATTCACCCCTCCACTTT. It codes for CASSLQGNNSPLHF.